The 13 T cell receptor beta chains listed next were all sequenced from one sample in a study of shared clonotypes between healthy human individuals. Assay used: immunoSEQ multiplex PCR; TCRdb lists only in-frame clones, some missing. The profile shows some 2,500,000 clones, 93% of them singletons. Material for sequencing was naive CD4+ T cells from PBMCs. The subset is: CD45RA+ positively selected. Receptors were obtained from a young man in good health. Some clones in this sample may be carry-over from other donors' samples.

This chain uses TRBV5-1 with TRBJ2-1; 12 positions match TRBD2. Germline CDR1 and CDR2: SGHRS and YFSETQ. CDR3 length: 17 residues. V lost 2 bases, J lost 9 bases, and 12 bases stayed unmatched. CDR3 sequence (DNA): TGCGCCAGCAGCTTTGGTCTAGCGGGAGGGTTCAGTGGTGAGCAGTTCTTC. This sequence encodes CASSFGLAGGFSGEQFF.

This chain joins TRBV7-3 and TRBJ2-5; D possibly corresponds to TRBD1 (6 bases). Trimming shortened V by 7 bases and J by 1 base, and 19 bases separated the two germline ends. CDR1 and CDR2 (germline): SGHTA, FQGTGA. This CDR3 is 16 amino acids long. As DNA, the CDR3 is TGTGCCAGCAAGGGGGATCGCAGGGGACGCCAAGAGACCCAGTACTTC. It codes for CASKGDRRGRQETQYF.

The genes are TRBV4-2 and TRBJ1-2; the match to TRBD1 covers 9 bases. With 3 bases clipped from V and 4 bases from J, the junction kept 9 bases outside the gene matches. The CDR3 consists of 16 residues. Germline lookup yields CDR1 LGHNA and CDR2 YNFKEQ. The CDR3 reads CASSHQRTGAAYGYTF. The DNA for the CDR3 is TGTGCCAGCAGCCACCAACGGACAGGGGCTGCCTATGGCTACACCTTC.

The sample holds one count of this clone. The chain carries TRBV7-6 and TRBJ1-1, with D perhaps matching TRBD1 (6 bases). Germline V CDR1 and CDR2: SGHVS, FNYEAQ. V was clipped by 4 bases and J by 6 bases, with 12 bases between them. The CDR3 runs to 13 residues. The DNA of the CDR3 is TGTGCCAGCAGCTCCCGACAGGCCGCTGAAGCTTTCTTT. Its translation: CASSSRQAAEAFF. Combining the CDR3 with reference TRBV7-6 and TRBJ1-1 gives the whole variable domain GAGVSQSPRYKVTKRGQDVALRCDPISGHVSLYWYRQALGQGPEFLTYFNYEAQQDKSGLPNDRFSAERPEGSISTLTIQRTEQRDSAMYRCASSSRQAAEAFFGQGTRLTVV.

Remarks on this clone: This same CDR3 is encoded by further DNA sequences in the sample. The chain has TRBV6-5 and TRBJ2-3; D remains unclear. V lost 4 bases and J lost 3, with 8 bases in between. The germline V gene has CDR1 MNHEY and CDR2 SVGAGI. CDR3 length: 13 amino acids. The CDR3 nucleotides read TGTGCCAGCAGTTTCCCCGGAACAGATACGCAGTATTTT. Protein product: CASSFPGTDTQYF.

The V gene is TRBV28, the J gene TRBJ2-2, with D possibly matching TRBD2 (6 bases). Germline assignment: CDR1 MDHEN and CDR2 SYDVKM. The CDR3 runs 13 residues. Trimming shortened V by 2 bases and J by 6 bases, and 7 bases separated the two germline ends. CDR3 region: CASSLGGAGELFF. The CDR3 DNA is TGTGCCAGCAGTTTAGGCGGGGCCGGGGAGCTGTTTTTT.

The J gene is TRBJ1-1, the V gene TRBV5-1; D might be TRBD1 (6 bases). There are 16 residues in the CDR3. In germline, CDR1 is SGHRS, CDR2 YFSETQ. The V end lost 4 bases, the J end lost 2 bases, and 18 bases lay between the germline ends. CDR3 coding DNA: TGCGCCAGCAGCCTGACTTTGGGGGCGCTTAACACTGAAGCTTTCTTT. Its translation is CASSLTLGALNTEAFF.

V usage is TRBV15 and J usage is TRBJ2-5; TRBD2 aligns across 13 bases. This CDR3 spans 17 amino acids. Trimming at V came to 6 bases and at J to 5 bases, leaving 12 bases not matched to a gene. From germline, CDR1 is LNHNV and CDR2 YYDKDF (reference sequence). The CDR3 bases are TGTGCCACCAGTTCGGGACTAGCGGGATCTCGGGGGGAGACCCAGTACTTC. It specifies CATSSGLAGSRGETQYF.

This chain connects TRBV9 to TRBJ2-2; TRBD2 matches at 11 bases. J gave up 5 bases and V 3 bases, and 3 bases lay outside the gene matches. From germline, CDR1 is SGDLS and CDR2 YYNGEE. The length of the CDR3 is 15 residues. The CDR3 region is CASSATSGTTGELFF. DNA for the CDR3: TGTGCCAGCAGCGCGACTAGCGGGACAACCGGGGAGCTGTTTTTT. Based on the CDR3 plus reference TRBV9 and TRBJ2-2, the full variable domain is DSGVTQTPKHLITATGQRVTLRCSPRSGDLSVYWYQQSLDQGLQFLIQYYNGEERAKGNILERFSAQQFPDLHSELNLSSLELGDSALYFCASSATSGTTGELFFGEGSRLTVL.

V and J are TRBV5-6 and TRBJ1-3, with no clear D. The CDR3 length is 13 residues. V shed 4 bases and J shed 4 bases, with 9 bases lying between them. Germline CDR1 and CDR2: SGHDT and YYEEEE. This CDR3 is CASSRAAGNTIYF. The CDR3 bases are TGTGCCAGCAGCCGGGCGGCCGGAAACACCATATATTTT.

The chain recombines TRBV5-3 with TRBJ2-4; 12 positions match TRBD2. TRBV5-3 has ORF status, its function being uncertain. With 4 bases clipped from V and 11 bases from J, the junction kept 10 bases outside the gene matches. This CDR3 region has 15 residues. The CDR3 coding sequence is TGTGCCAGAAGCCTGGGACTAGCGGGTTATAGTGTTCAGTACTTC. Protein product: CARSLGLAGYSVQYF.

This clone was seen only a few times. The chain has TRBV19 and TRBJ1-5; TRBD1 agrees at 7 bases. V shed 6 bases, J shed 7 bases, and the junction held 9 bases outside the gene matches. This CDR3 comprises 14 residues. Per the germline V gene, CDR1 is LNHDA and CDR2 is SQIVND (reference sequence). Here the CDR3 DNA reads TGTGCCAGTAGGGTGAGGGGGCTAGGACAGCCCCAGCATTTT. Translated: CASRVRGLGQPQHF.

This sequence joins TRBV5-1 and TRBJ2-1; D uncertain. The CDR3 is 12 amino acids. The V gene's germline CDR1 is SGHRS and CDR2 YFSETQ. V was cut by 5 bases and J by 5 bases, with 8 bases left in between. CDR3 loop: CASRGFDNEQFF. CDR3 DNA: TGCGCCAGCAGGGGATTCGACAATGAGCAGTTCTTC.